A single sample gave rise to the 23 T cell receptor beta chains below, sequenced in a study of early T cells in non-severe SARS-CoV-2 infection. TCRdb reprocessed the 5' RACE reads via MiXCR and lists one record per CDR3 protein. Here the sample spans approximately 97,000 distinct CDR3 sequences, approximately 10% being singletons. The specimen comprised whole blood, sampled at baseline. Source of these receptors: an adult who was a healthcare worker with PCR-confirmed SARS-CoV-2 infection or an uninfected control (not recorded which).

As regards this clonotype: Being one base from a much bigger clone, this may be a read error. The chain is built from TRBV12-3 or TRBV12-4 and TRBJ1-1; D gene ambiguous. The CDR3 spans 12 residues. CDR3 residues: CASSLWRSEAYF. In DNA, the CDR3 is TGTGCCAGCAGTTTATGGCGCAGTGAAGCTTACTTT.

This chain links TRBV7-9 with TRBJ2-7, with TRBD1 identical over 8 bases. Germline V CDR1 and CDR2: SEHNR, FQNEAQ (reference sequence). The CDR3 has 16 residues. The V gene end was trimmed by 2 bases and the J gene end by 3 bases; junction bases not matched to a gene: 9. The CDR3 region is CASSLTDSDRDYEQYF. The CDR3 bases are TGTGCCAGCAGCTTAACTGACTCGGACAGGGACTACGAGCAGTACTTC.

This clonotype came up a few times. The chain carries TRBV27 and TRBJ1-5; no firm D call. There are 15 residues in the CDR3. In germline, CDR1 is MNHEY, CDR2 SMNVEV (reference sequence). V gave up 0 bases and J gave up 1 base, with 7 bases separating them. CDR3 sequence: CASSLSGGSNQPQHF. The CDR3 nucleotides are TGTGCCAGCAGTTTATCGGGAGGAAGCAATCAGCCCCAGCATTTT.

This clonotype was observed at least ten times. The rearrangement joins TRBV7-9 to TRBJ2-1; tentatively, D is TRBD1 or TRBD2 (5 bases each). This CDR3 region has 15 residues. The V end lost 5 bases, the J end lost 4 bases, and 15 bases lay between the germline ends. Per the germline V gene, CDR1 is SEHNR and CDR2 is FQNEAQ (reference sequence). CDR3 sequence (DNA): TGTGCCAGCAGCGGGACGGTGGGATCTTACAATGAGCAGTTCTTC. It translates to CASSGTVGSYNEQFF.

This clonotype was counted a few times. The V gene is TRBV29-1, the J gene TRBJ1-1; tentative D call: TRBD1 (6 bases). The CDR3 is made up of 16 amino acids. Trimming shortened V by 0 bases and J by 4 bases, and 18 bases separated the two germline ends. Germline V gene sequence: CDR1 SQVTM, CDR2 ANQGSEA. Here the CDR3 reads CSVEDLLGRGGTEAFF. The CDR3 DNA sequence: TGCAGCGTTGAAGATCTTCTAGGCAGGGGAGGCACTGAAGCTTTCTTT.

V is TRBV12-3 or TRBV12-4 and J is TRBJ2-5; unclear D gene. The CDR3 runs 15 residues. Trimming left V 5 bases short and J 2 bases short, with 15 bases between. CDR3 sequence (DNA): TGTGCCAGCAGTCCGCGAGGTGGACCGCAAGAGACCCAGTACTTC. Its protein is CASSPRGGPQETQYF.

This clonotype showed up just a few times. The CDR3 is CASSIFSGIFYNEQFF. The CDR3 DNA sequence: TGTGCCAGCAGTATATTTAGCGGGATTTTCTACAATGAGCAGTTCTTC. The V and J genes are TRBV12-3 or TRBV12-4 and TRBJ2-1, with TRBD2 matching over 8 bases. This CDR3 is built from 16 residues. The V segment lost 5 bases and the J segment 3 bases; nucleotides outside the gene matches: 9.

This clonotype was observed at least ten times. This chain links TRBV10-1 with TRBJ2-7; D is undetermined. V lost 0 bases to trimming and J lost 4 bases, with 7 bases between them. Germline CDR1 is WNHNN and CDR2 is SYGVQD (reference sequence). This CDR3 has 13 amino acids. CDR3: CASSESASYEQYF. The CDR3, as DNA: TGCGCCAGCAGTGAGTCGGCCAGTTACGAGCAGTACTTC.

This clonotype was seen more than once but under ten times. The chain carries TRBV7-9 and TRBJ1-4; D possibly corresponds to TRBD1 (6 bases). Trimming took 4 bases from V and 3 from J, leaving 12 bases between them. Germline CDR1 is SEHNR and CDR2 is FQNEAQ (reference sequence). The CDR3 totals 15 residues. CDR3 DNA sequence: TGTGCCAGCAGCTCACAGGGAGGTGCTAATGAAAAACTGTTTTTT. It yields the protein CASSSQGGANEKLFF.

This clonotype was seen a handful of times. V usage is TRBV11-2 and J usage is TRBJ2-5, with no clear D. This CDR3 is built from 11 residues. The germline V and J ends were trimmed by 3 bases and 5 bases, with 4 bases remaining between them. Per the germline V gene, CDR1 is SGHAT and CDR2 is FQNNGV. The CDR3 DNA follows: TGTGCCAGCAGCTTCGGCGAGACCCAGTACTTC. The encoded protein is CASSFGETQYF.

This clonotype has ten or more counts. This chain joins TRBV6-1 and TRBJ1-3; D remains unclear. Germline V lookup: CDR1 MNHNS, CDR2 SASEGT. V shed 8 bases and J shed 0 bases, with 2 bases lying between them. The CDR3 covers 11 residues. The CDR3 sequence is CASFSGNTIYF. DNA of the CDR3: TGTGCCAGCTTCTCTGGAAACACCATATATTTT.

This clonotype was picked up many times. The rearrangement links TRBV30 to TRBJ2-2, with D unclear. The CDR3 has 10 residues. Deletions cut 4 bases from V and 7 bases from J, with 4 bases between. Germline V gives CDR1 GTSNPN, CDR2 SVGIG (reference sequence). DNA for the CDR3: TGTGCCTGGATGAACGGGGAGCTGTTTTTT. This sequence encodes CAWMNGELFF.

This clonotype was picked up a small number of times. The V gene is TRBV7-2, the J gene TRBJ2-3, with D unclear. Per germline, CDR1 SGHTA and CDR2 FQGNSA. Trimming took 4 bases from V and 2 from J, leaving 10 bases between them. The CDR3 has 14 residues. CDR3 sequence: CASSSSYNTDTQYF. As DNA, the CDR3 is TGTGCCAGCAGCTCCTCCTACAACACAGATACGCAGTATTTT.

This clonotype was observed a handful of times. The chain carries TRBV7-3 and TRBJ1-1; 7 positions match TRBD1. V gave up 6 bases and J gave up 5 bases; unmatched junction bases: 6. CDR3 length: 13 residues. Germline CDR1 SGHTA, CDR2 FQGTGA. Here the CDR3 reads CASSPAGGTEAFF. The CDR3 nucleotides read TGTGCCAGCAGTCCGGCAGGGGGGACTGAAGCTTTCTTT.

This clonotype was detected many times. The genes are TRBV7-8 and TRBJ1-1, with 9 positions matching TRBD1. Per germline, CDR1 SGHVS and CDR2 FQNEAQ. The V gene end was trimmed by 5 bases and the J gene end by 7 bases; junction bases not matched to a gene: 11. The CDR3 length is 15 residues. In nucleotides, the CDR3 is TGTGCCAGCAGCCCTAGTTTGACAGGGGGGATTGAAGCTTTCTTT. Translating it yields CASSPSLTGGIEAFF.

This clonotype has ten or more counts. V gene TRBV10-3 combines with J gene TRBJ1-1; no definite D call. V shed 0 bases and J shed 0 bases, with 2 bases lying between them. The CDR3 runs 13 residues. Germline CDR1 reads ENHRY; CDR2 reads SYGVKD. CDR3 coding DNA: TGTGCCATCAGTGAGTCGTTGAACACTGAAGCTTTCTTT. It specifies CAISESLNTEAFF.

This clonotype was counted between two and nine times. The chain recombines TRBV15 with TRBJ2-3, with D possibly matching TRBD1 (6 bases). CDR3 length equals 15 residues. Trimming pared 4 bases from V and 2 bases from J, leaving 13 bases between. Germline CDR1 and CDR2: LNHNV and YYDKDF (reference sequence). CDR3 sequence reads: CATSTDRQVTDTQYF. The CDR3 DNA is TGTGCCACCAGCACCGACAGGCAGGTCACAGATACGCAGTATTTT.

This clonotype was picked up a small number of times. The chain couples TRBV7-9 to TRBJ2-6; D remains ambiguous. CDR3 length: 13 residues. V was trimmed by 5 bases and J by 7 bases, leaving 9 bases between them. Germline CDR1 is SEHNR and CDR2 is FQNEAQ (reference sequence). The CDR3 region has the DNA TGTGCCAGCAGCGAATTCGACGCCAACGTCCTGACTTTC. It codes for CASSEFDANVLTF.

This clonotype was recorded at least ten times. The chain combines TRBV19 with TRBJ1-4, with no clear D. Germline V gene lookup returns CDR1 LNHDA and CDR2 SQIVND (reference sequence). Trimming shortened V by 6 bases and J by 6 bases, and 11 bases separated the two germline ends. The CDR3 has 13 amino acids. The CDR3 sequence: CASRAIGYEKLFF. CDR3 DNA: TGTGCCAGTAGGGCCATCGGATATGAAAAACTGTTTTTT.

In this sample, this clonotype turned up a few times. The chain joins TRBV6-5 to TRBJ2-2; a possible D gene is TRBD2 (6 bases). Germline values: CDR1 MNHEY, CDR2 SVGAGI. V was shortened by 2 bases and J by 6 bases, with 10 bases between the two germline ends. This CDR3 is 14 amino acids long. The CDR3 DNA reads TGTGCCAGCAGTTACGGCGGGACCGCCGGGGAGCTGTTTTTT. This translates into CASSYGGTAGELFF.

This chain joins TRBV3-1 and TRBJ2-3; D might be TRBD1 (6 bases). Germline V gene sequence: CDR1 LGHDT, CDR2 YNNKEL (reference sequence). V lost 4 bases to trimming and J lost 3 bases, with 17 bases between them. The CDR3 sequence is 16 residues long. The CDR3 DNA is TGTGCCAGCAGCCTCATAGCGTGGGGGACAACAGATACGCAGTATTTT. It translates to CASSLIAWGTTDTQYF.

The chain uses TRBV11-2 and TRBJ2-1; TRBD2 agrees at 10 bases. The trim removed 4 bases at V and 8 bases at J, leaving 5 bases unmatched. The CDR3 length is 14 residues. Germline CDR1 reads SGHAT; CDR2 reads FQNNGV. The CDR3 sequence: CASSSLAGVHEQFF. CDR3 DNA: TGTGCCAGCAGCTCTCTAGCGGGGGTCCATGAGCAGTTCTTC. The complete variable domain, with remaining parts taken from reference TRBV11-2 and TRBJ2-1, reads EAGVAQSPRYKIIEKRQSVAFWCNPISGHATLYWYQQILGQGPKLLIQFQNNGVVDDSQLPKDRFSAERLKGVDSTLKIQPAKLEDSAVYLCASSSLAGVHEQFFGPGTRLTVL.

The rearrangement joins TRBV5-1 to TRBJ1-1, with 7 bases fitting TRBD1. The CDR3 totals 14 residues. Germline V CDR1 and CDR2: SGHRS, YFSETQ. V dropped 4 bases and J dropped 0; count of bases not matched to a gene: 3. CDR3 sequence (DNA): TGCGCCAGCAGCACAGGGGTTATGAACACTGAAGCTTTCTTT. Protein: CASSTGVMNTEAFF.